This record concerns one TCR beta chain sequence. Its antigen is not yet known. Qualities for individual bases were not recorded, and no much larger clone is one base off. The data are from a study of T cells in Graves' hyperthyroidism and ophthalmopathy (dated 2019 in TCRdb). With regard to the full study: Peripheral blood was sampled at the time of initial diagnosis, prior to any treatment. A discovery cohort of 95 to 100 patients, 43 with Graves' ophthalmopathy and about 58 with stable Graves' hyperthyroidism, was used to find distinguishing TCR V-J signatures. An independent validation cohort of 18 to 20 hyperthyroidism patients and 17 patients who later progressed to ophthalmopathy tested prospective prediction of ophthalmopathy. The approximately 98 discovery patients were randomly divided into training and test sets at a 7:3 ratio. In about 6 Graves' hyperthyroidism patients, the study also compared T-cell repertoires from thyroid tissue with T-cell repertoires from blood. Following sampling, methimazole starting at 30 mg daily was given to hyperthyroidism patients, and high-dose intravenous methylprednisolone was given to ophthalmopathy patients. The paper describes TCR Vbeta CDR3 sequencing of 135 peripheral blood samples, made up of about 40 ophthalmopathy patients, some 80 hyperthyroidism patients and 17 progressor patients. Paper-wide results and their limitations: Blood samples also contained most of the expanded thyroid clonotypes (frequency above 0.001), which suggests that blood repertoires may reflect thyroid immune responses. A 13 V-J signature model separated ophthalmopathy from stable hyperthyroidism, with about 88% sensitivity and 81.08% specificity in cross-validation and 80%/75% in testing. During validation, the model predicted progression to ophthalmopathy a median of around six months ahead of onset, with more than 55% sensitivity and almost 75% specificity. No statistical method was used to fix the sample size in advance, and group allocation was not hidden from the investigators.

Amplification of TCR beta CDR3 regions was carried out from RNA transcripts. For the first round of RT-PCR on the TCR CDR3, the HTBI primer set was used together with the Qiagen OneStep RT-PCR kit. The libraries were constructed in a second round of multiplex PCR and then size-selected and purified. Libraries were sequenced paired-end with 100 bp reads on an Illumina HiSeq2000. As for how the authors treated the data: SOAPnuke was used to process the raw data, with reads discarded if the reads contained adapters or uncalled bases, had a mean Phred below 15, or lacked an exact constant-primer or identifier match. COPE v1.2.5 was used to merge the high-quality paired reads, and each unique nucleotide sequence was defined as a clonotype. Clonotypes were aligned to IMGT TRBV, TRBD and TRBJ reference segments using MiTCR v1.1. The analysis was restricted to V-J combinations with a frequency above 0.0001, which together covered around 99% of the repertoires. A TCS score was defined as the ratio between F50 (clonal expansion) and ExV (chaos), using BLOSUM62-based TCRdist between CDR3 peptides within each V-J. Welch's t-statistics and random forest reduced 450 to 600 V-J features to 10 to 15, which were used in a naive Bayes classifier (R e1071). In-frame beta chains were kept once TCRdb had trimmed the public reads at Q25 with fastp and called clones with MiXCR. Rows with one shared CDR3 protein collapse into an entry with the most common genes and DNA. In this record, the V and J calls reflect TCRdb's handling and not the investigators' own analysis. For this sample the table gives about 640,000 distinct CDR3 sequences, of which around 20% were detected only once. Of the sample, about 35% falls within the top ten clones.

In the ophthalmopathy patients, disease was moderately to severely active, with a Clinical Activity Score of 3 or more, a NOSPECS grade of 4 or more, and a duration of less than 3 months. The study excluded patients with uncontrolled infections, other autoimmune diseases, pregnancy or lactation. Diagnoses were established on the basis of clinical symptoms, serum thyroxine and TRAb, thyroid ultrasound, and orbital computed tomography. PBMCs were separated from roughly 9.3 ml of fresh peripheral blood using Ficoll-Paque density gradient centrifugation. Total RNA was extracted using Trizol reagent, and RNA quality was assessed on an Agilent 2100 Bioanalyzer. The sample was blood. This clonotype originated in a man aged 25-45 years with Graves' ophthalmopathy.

For the CDR3, the sequence is CASSEPGDQTQYF. The DNA sequence follows: TGTGCCAGCAGCGAACCAGGGGATCAGACCCAGTACTTC. The rearranged chain carries TRBV16 and TRBJ2-5; possibly the D gene is TRBD1, per 6 matching bases. The V end loses 5 bases and the J end loses 6 bases, and a stretch of 13 bases separates them. The germline V gene specifies KGHSY as CDR1 and FQNENV as CDR2. Its CDR3 holds 13 amino acids, cysteine through phenylalanine. Solely the CDR3 DNA is kept, with 39 bases framed from the first base.